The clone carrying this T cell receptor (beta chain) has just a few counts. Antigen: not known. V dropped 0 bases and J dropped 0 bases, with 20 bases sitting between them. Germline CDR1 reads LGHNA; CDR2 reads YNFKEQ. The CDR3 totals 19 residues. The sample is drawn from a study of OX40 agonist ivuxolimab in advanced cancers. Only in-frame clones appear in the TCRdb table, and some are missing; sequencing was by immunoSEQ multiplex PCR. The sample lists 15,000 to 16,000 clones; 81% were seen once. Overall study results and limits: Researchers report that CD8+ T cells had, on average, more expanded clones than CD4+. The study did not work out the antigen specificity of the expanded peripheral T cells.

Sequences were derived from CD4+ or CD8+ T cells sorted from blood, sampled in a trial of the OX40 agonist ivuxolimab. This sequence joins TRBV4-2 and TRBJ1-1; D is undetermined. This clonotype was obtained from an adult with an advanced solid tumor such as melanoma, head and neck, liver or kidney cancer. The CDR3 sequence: CASSQDEGARFGMNTEAFF. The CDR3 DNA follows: TGTGCCAGCAGCCAAGATGAGGGAGCGCGATTCGGGATGAACACTGAAGCTTTCTTT.